This TCR beta chain emerged from a study of T cells in Graves' hyperthyroidism and ophthalmopathy. This clonotype was counted at least ten times. The CDR3 regions of TCR beta were amplified from RNA transcripts. Researchers ran a first-round RT-PCR on the TCR CDR3 using the HTBI primer set. One entry per CDR3 protein, called by TCRdb with MiXCR from the multiplex PCR reads. The sample shows 500,000 to 800,000 distinct CDR3 sequences, approximately 14% of them seen only once. This CDR3 is built from 14 residues. Germline CDR1 is MNHNS and CDR2 is SASEGT. The V gene end was trimmed by 7 bases and the J gene end by 3 bases; junction bases not matched to a gene: 4.

This chain joins TRBV6-1 and TRBJ2-7; TRBD2 aligns across 12 bases. The TCR comes from a woman between 50 and 59 years old with Graves' ophthalmopathy. The sequenced material came from blood. Here the CDR3 DNA reads TGTGCCAGCAACCGACTAGCGGGAGACTACGAGCAGTACTTC. Translated: CASNRLAGDYEQYF.